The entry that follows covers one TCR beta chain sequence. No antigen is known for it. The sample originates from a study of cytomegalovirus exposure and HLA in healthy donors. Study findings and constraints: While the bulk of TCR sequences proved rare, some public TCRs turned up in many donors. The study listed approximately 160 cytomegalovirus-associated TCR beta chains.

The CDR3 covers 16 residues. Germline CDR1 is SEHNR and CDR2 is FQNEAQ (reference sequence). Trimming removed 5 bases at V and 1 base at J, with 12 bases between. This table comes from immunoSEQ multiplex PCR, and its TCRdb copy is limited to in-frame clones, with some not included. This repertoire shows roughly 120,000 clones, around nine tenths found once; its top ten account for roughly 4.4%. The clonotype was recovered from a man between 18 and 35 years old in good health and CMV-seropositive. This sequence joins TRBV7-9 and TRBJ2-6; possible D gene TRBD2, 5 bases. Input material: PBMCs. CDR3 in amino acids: CASSPTRRSGANVLTF. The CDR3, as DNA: TGTGCCAGCAGCCCTACACGGAGGTCTGGGGCCAACGTCCTGACTTTC.